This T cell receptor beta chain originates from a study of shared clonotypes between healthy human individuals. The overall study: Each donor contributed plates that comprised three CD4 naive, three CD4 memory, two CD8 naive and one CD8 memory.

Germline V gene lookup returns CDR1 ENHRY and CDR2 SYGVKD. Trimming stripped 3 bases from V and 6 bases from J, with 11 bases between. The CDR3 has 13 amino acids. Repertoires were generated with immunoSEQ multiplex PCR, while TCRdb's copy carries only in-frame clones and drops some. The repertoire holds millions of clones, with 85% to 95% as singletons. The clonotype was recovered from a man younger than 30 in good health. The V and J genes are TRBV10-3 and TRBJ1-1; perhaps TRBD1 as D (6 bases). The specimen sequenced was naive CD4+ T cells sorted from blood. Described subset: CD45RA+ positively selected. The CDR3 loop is CAISEQGGPEAFF. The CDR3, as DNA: TGTGCCATCAGTGAACAGGGCGGTCCTGAAGCTTTCTTT.